What follows are 9 T cell receptor beta chains derived from one specimen sequenced in a study of shared clonotypes between healthy human individuals. Libraries were prepared by immunoSEQ multiplex PCR; TCRdb keeps only in-frame clonotypes and omits some of them. The sample lists fewer than 130,000 clones, about 66% occurring once. The source material was memory CD8+ T cells sorted from blood. The sample's subset: CD45RO+ cells pooled with CCR7-negative TemRA cells. These receptors were collected from a woman in her 30s in good health.

The chain links TRBV27 to TRBJ2-3, with TRBD2 matching over 15 bases. Germline loops: CDR1 MNHEY, CDR2 SMNVEV (reference sequence). The trim removed 2 bases at V and 8 bases at J, leaving 5 bases unmatched. This CDR3 has 16 amino acids. The CDR3 sequence: CASSLGLAGGLGTQYF. DNA of the CDR3: TGTGCCAGCAGTTTAGGACTAGCGGGAGGGTTGGGTACGCAGTATTTT.

V is TRBV4-1 and J is TRBJ2-7, with D possibly being TRBD2 (6 bases). CDR3 length equals 15 residues. The germline gives CDR1 MGHRA, CDR2 YSYEKL. The V end lost 2 bases, the J end lost 6 bases, and 17 bases lay between the germline ends. The CDR3 reads CASSQLGGLIVEQYF. The CDR3 region has the DNA TGCGCCAGCAGCCAATTGGGAGGTTTAATAGTCGAGCAGTACTTC.

The chain employs TRBV25-1 and TRBJ2-4, with 9 positions matching TRBD1. V lost 11 bases and J lost 8; bases outside the gene matches: 13. Germline-derived CDR1 and CDR2 are MGHDK and SYGVNS. The CDR3 loop spans 14 amino acids. The CDR3 DNA follows: TGTGCCGTCTCCCCCGGGACAGGGAATGACATTCAGTACTTC. Residues: CAVSPGTGNDIQYF.

This chain joins TRBV6-5 and TRBJ2-7; D ambiguous. CDR1 MNHEY and CDR2 SVGAGI come from the germline V gene. The CDR3 consists of 15 residues. Trimming pared 0 bases from V and 0 bases from J, leaving 9 bases between. Here the CDR3 DNA reads TGTGCCAGCAGTTACTCGAGGTCATACTCCTACGAGCAGTACTTC. Its protein product is CASSYSRSYSYEQYF.

This rearrangement joins TRBV29-1 to TRBJ2-7; D remains unclear. V was cut by 0 bases and J by 2 bases, with 11 bases left in between. The CDR3 totals 14 residues. CDR1 and CDR2 from the germline V gene are SQVTM and ANQGSEA. CDR3 DNA sequence: TGCAGCGTTGAAGAAGGAGACATCCCCTACGAGCAGTACTTC. Its translation: CSVEEGDIPYEQYF.

This clone turned up a few times. The chain combines TRBV7-2 with TRBJ1-1, with a weak D call TRBD1 (6 bases). Germline CDR1 is SGHTA and CDR2 is FQGNSA. The length of the CDR3 is 13 residues. V was trimmed by 1 base and J by 7 bases, leaving 10 bases between them. The CDR3 region is CASSLVLQGEAFF. CDR3 DNA: TGTGCCAGCAGCTTAGTTCTACAGGGTGAAGCTTTCTTT.

This clone was recorded only once. J is TRBJ1-4 and V is TRBV5-6; weak D call: TRBD1 (6 bases). The germline CDR1 and CDR2 sequences are SGHDT and YYEEEE. The CDR3 runs 14 residues. Trimming took 1 base from V and 5 from J, leaving 9 bases between them. CDR3 DNA: TGTGCCAGCAGCTTGCGGGGGGCAAATGAAAAACTGTTTTTT. As protein: CASSLRGANEKLFF.

This clone appeared a few times. This may be a read error, as it is one base from a much larger clone. V gene TRBV5-5 combines with J gene TRBJ2-7, with 10 bases that match TRBD2. CDR1 is SGHKS, CDR2 YYEKEE, per germline (reference sequence). CDR3 size: 16 residues. In DNA form, the CDR3 reads TGCGCCAGCAGCCAAGGACTAGCGGTTTCATCCTACGAGCAGTACTTC. It is translated as CASSQGLAVSSYEQYF.

This chain connects TRBV20-1 to TRBJ2-3; D is perhaps TRBD1 (6 bases). The ends were cut back, 6 bases at V and 11 bases at J, with 15 bases in the middle. Looked up from germline, CDR1 is DFQATT and CDR2 is SNEGSKA (reference sequence). This CDR3 region has 11 residues. Written as DNA, the CDR3 is TGCAGTGCGTCACTAGGGGGTAGGCAGTATTTT. As protein: CSASLGGRQYF.